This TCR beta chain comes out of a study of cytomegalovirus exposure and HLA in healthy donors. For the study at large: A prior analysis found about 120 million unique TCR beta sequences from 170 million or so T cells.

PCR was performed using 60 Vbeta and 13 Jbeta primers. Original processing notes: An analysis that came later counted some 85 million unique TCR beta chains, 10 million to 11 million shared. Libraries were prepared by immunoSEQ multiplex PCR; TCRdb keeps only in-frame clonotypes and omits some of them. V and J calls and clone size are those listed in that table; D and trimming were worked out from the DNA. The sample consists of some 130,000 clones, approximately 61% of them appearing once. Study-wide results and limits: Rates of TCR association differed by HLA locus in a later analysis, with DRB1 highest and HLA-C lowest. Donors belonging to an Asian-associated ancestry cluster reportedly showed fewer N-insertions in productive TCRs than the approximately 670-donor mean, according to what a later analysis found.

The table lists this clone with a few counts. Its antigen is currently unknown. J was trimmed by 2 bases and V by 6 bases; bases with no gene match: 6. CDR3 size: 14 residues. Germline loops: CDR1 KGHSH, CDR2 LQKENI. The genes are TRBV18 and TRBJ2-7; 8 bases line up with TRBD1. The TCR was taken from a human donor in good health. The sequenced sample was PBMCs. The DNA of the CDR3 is TGTGCCAGCTCGGCCGGACAGGGAGCCTACGAGCAGTACTTC. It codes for CASSAGQGAYEQYF. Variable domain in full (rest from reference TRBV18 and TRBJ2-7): NAGVMQNPRHLVRRRGQEARLRCSPMKGHSHVYWYRQLPEEGLKFMVYLQKENIIDESGMPKERFSAEFPKEGPSILRIQQVVRGDSAAYFCASSAGQGAYEQYFGPGTRLTVT.